The clone carrying this T cell receptor beta chain was seen repeatedly, ten times or more. Its antigen is not identified. Trimming pared 4 bases from V and 2 bases from J, leaving 12 bases between. This CDR3 contains 14 residues. The germline V gene encodes CDR1 SGHRS and CDR2 YFSETQ. The sample is drawn from a study of blood T cells in healthy people across ages. Study background: There was about one barcoded beta molecule captured by template switching per two T cells. The study, taken as a whole, reports: Among T cells, TCR beta diversity per million cells dropped roughly linearly as age rose.

The authors ran a second PCR of roughly 6 to 11 cycles using a sample-barcoded 5' primer and a J-beta primer mix. Each of the samples gave a minimum of 3 million paired-end reads that contained CDR3. TCRdb re-derived calls from the 5' RACE reads in MiXCR, one entry per CDR3 protein. In the table there are 550,000 to 800,000 distinct CDR3 sequences, about 34% of which are singletons. Every participating donor contributed 8 to 10 milliliters of peripheral blood through a draw. The sequence came from a woman of 80 years or more in good health. The chain has TRBV5-1 and TRBJ2-5; D may match TRBD1 or TRBD2 (5 bases each). The sample was blood. The CDR3 nucleotides are TGCGCCAGCAGCATGGGACGTCGACAAGAGACCCAGTACTTC. Protein: CASSMGRRQETQYF.